This record looks at one TCR beta chain sequence and its context. This record comes from a study of cytomegalovirus exposure and HLA in healthy donors. Germline assignment: CDR1 SGHTS and CDR2 YDEGEE. V lost 0 bases to trimming and J lost 6 bases, with 4 bases between them. This CDR3 has 12 residues. The PCR used 60 Vbeta and 13 Jbeta primers. Generated by immunoSEQ multiplex PCR, the TCRdb table keeps only in-frame clones and is missing some. This sample has nearly 110,000 clones, with around 72% found just once. The material sequenced was PBMCs. This rearrangement joins TRBV5-8 to TRBJ1-5; D remains ambiguous. The source is a woman in her thirties or forties in good health and CMV-seropositive. CDR3 DNA: TGTGCCAGCAGCTTGGTCGGTCAGCCCCAGCATTTT. Its protein product is CASSLVGQPQHF.